This T cell receptor beta chain came from a study of T-cell reconstitution after alpha-beta-depleted transplantation in children. Points from the study as a whole: Reportedly, roughly two months post-transplant, alpha-beta T cells arose from several hundred expanded graft clones. From newly produced T cells came most of the T-cell counts and diversity one year after transplant. Diversity of TCRbeta at day 60 was high in some patients, arising from surviving recipient T cells and thymic progenitors.

Unique molecular identifiers were incorporated when the TCRbeta library was constructed. MiXCR was run by TCRdb on the PCR reads, yielding one entry per CDR3 protein. The sample shows hundreds of thousands of distinct CDR3 sequences, 15% to 20% of them seen only once. Concerning this clonotype itself: The antigen is unknown.

CDR1 and CDR2 (germline): SQVTM, ANQGSEA. The CDR3 extends over 15 amino acids. Trimming cost V 7 bases and J 1 base, with 17 bases left between them. This TCR was sampled from a boy under three years old who had a stem cell transplant for Wiskott-Aldrich syndrome, so the T cells may come from the graft donor. Sequencing used PBMCs, mostly from graft donor cells, obtained 360 days after TCRalphabeta/CD19-depleted stem cell transplant. The chain joins TRBV29-1 to TRBJ2-1, with D possibly being TRBD1 (5 bases). CDR3 sequence: CSAEFDSSSYNEQFF. CDR3 bases: TGCAGCGCCGAGTTCGACAGCTCATCCTACAATGAGCAGTTCTTC.